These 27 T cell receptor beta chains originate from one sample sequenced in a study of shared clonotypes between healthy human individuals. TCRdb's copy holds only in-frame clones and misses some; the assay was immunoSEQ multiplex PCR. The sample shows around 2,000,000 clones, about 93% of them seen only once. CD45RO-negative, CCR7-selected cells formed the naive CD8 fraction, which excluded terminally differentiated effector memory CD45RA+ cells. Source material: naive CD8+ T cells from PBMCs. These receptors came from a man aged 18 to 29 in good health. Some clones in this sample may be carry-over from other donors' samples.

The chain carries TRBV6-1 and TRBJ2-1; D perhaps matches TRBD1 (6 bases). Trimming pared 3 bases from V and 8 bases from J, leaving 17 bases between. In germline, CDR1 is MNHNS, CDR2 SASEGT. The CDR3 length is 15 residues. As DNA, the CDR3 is TGTGCCAGCAGTGACCCCCAGCAGGGGCTCTATGAGCAGTTCTTC. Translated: CASSDPQQGLYEQFF.

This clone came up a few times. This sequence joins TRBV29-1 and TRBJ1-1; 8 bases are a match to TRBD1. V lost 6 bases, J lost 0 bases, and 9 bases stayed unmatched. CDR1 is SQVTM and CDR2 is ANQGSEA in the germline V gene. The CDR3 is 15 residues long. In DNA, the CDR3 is TGCAGCGTCCCGGACAGGGACTCCATGAACACTGAAGCTTTCTTT. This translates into CSVPDRDSMNTEAFF. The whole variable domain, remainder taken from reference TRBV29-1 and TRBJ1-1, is SAVISQKPSRDICQRGTSLTIQCQVDSQVTMMFWYRQQPGQSLTLIATANQGSEATYESGFVIDKFPISRPNLTFSTLTVSNMSPEDSSIYLCSVPDRDSMNTEAFFGQGTRLTVV.

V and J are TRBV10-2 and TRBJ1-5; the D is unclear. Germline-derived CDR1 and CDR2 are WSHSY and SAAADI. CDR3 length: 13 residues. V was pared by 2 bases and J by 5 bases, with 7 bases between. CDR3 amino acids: CASSENGHQPQHF. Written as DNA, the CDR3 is TGCGCCAGCAGTGAGAACGGCCATCAGCCCCAGCATTTT.

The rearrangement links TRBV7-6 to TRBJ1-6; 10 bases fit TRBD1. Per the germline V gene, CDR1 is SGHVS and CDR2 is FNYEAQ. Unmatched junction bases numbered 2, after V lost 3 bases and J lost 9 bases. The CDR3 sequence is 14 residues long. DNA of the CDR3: TGTGCCAGCAGCTTTGGGGACAGGGGTTCACCCCTCCACTTT. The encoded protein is CASSFGDRGSPLHF.

The CDR3 loop is CASSLSKGPYTEAFF. CDR3 nucleotides: TGTGCCAGCAGCTTATCCAAGGGGCCTTACACTGAAGCTTTCTTT. V and J are TRBV7-9 and TRBJ1-1, with D perhaps matching TRBD1 (5 bases). This CDR3 contains 15 residues. Germline CDR1 and CDR2: SEHNR and FQNEAQ (reference sequence). V lost 2 bases, J lost 3 bases, and 13 bases lay in between.

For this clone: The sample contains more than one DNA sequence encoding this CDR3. CDR3 nucleotide sequence: TGTGCCAGCAGCCCCCGGACTAGCGGCACCTACGAGCAGTACTTC. Translating gives CASSPRTSGTYEQYF. J is TRBJ2-7 and V is TRBV7-9; the match to TRBD2 covers 10 bases. CDR1 and CDR2 (germline): SEHNR, FQNEAQ (reference sequence). CDR3 length equals 15 residues. V shed 5 bases and J 2 bases; nucleotides not matched to a gene: 6. The entire variable domain, with the rest obtained from reference TRBV7-9 and TRBJ2-7, is as follows: DTGVSQNPRHKITKRGQNVTFRCDPISEHNRLYWYRQTLGQGPEFLTYFQNEAQLEKSRLLSDRFSAERPKGSFSTLEIQRTEQGDSAMYLCASSPRTSGTYEQYFGPGTRLTVT.

The CDR3 sequence is CASSLRDTSGETQYF. CDR3 coding DNA: TGTGCCAGCAGCTTACGGGACACGTCGGGGGAGACCCAGTACTTC. The chain carries TRBV7-3 and TRBJ2-5, with a weak D call TRBD1 (6 bases). Germline values: CDR1 SGHTA, CDR2 FQGTGA. Trimming stripped 2 bases from V and 5 bases from J, with 15 bases between. The CDR3 is 15 residues long.

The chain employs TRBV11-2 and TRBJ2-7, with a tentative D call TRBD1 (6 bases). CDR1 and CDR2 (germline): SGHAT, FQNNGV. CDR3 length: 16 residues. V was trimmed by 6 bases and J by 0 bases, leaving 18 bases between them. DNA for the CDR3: TGTGCCAGCAGTCCATTCCCGGGACAAAGCTCCTACGAGCAGTACTTC. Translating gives CASSPFPGQSSYEQYF.

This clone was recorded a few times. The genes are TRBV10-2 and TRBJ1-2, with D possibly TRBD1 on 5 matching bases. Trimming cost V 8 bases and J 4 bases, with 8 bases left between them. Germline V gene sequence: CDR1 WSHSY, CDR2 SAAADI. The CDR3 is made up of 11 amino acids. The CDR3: CASGTVYGYTF. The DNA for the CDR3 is TGCGCCAGCGGGACTGTCTATGGCTACACCTTC.

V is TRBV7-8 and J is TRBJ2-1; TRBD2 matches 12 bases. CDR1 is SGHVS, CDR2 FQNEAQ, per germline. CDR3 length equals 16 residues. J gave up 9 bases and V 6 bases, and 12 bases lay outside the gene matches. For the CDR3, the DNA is TGTGCCAGCAGTTTCACCCTAGCGGGAGGGCCGGGTGAGCAGTTCTTC. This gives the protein CASSFTLAGGPGEQFF.

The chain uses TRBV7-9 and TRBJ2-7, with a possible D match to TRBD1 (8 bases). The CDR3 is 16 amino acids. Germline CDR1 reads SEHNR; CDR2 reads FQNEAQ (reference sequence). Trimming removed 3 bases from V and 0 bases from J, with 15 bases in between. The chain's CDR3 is CASSLGGTGFSYEQYF. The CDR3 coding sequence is TGTGCCAGCAGCTTGGGAGGGACAGGATTCTCCTACGAGCAGTACTTC. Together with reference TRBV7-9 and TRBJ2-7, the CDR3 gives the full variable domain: DTGVSQNPRHKITKRGQNVTFRCDPISEHNRLYWYRQTLGQGPEFLTYFQNEAQLEKSRLLSDRFSAERPKGSFSTLEIQRTEQGDSAMYLCASSLGGTGFSYEQYFGPGTRLTVT.

The CDR3 DNA is TGTGCCAGCAGTGAAGACGCTGGATCCTACAATGAGCAGTTCTTC. This translates into CASSEDAGSYNEQFF. The chain carries TRBV6-1 and TRBJ2-1; D is uncertain. Trimming stripped 1 base from V and 1 base from J, with 8 bases between. The length of the CDR3 is 15 residues. The V gene's germline CDR1 is MNHNS and CDR2 SASEGT.

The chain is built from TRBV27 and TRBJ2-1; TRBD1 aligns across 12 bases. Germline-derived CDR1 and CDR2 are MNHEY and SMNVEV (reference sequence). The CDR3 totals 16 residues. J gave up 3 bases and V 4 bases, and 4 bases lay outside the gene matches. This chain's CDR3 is CASSSGTGGFYNEQFF. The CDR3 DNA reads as TGTGCCAGCAGTTCCGGGACAGGGGGCTTCTACAATGAGCAGTTCTTC.

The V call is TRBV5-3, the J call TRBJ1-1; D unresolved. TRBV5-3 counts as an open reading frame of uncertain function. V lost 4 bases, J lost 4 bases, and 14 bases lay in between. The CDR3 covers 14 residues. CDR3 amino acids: CARSPGFFSTEAFF. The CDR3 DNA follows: TGTGCCAGAAGCCCTGGGTTCTTCTCCACTGAAGCTTTCTTT.

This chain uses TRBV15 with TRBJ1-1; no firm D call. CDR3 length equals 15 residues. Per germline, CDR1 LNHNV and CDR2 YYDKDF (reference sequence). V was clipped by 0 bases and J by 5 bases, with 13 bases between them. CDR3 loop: CATSRDPQTGTEAFF. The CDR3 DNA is TGTGCCACCAGCAGAGATCCCCAGACGGGGACTGAAGCTTTCTTT.

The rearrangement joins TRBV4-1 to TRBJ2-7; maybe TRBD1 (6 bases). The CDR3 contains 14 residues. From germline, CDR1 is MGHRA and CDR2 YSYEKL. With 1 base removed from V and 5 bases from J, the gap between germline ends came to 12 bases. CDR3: CASSQGGRGDEQYF. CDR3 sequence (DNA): TGCGCCAGCAGCCAAGGGGGCAGGGGCGACGAGCAGTACTTC.

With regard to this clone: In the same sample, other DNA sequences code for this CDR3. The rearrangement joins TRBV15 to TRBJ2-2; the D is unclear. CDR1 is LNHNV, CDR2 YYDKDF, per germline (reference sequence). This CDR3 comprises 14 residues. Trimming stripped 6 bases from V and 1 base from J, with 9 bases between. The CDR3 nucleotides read TGTGCCACCAGTTTAGCCGAGAACACCGGGGAGCTGTTTTTT. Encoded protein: CATSLAENTGELFF.

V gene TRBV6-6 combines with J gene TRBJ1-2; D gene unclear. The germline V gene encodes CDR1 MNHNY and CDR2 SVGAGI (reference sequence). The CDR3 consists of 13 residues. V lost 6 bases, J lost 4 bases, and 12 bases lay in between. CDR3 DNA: TGTGCCAGCAGCGCCGGGCAGACCTATGGCTACACCTTC. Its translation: CASSAGQTYGYTF.

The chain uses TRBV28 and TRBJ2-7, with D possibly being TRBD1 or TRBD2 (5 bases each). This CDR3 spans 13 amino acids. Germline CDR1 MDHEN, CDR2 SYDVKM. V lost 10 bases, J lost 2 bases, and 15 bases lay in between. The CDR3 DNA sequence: TGTGCCATCTCGTGGCAGGGAGCCTACGAGCAGTACTTC. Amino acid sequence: CAISWQGAYEQYF.

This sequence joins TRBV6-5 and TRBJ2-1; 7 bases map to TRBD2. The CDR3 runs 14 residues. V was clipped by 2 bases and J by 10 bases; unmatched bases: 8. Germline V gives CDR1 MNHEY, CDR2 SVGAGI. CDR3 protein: CASSYRVGTNEQFF. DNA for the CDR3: TGTGCCAGCAGTTACCGCGTGGGGACTAACGAGCAGTTCTTC.

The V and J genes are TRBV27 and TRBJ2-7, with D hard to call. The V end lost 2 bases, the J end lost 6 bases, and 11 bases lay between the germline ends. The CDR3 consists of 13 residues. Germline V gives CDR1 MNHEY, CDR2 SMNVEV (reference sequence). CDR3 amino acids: CASSLIPGSEQYF. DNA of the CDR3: TGTGCCAGCAGTTTAATTCCCGGCTCCGAGCAGTACTTC.

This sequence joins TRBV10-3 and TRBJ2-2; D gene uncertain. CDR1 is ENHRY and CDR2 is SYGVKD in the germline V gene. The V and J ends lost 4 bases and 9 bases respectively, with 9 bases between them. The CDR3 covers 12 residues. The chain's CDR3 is CAISVGNRELFF. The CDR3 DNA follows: TGTGCCATCAGTGTAGGGAACCGGGAGCTGTTTTTT.

This CDR3 reads CASSPTRGRAEKLFF. For the CDR3, the DNA is TGTGCCAGCTCGCCAACCAGGGGGCGCGCTGAAAAACTGTTTTTT. The chain recombines TRBV18 with TRBJ1-4, with 8 positions matching TRBD1. The CDR3 is made up of 15 amino acids. After removal of 6 bases from V and 7 bases from J, the junction contained 10 bases not matched to a gene. CDR1 is KGHSH and CDR2 is LQKENI in the germline V gene.

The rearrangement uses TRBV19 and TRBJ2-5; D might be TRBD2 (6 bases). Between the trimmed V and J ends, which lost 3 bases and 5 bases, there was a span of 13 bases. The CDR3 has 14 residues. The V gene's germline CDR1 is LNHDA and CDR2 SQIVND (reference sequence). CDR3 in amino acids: CASSIGRGLETQYF. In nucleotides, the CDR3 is TGTGCCAGTAGTATTGGCCGGGGGTTGGAGACCCAGTACTTC. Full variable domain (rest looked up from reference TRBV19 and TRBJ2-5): DGGITQSPKYLFRKEGQNVTLSCEQNLNHDAMYWYRQDPGQGLRLIYYSQIVNDFQKGDIAEGYSVSREKKESFPLTVTSAQKNPTAFYLCASSIGRGLETQYFGPGTRLLVL.

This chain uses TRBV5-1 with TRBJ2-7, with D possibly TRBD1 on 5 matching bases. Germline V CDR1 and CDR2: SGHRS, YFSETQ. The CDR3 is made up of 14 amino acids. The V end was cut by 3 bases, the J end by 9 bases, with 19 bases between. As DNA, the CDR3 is TGCGCCAGCAGCTCCCCAGGGTCAGCTTGGGGGCAGTACTTC. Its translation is CASSSPGSAWGQYF.

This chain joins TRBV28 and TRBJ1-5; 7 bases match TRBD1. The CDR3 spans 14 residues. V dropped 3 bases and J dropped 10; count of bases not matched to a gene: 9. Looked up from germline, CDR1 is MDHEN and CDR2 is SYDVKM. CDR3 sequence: CASSFMTGTGPQHF. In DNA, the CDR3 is TGTGCCAGCAGTTTTATGACAGGGACGGGACCCCAGCATTTT. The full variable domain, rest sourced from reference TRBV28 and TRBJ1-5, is DVKVTQSSRYLVKRTGEKVFLECVQDMDHENMFWYRQDPGLGLRLIYFSYDVKMKEKGDIPEGYSVSREKKERFSLILESASTNQTSMYLCASSFMTGTGPQHFGDGTRLSIL.

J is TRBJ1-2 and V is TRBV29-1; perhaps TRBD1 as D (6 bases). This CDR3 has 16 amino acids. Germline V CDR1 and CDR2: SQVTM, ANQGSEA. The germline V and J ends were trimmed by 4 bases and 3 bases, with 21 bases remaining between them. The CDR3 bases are TGCAGCGTTGTAGGTATAAACGGGAAGGGGGACTATGGCTACACCTTC. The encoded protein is CSVVGINGKGDYGYTF.